Below, 10 T cell receptor beta chains from the same sample are listed, as sequenced in a study of T cells after yellow fever vaccination. TCRdb passed the 5' RACE reads through MiXCR, listing each CDR3 protein once. Altogether 500,000 to 650,000 distinct CDR3 sequences are present, roughly 17% being singletons, with the ten largest covering 17%. The sample here was PBMCs, taken 5 to 6 days after the first yellow fever vaccination. These receptors came from a man between 18 and 29 years old who received the YFV17D yellow fever vaccine.

The chain joins TRBV4-2 to TRBJ1-5; D uncertain. Trimming removed 4 bases from V and 0 bases from J, with 7 bases in between. Germline lookup yields CDR1 LGHNA and CDR2 YNFKEQ. The CDR3 loop spans 14 amino acids. The CDR3: CASSRFDSNQPQHF. In nucleotides, the CDR3 is TGTGCCAGCAGCCGGTTTGATAGCAATCAGCCCCAGCATTTT.

The V call is TRBV11-2, the J call TRBJ2-3; weak D call: TRBD1 (6 bases). Germline loops: CDR1 SGHAT, CDR2 FQNNGV. The V and J ends lost 4 bases and 3 bases respectively, with 11 bases between them. The length of the CDR3 is 14 residues. Here the CDR3 DNA reads TGTGCCAGCAGCTCTGGACAGCAGACAGATACGCAGTATTTT. Amino acid sequence: CASSSGQQTDTQYF.

This clonotype was counted a few times. V and J are TRBV3-1 and TRBJ2-5; 9 bases map to TRBD2. The CDR3 runs to 15 residues. J lost 5 bases, V lost 4 bases, and 8 bases had no gene match. The germline gives CDR1 LGHDT, CDR2 YNNKEL (reference sequence). CDR3 DNA sequence: TGTGCCAGCAGCCCGACTAGCGGAGAGCGGGAGACCCAGTACTTC. Its protein product is CASSPTSGERETQYF.

The chain combines TRBV13 with TRBJ1-1; D gene ambiguous. The CDR3 is 15 residues long. Trimming pared 1 base from V and 0 bases from J, leaving 9 bases between. Germline-derived CDR1 and CDR2 are PRHDT and FYEKMQ (reference sequence). The CDR3 nucleotides read TGTGCCAGCAGCTTAGATGCAGAAGTGAACACTGAAGCTTTCTTT. Its translation is CASSLDAEVNTEAFF.

This clonotype occurred a few times. The rearrangement uses TRBV10-2 and TRBJ1-1; D gene ambiguous. Trimming shortened V by 2 bases and J by 4 bases, and 11 bases separated the two germline ends. The CDR3 is 14 residues long. Per the germline V gene, CDR1 is WSHSY and CDR2 is SAAADI. The DNA for the CDR3 is TGCGCCAGCAGTGAGGCCGGCAAGGGCACTGAAGCTTTCTTT. The encoded protein is CASSEAGKGTEAFF.

This clonotype was seen a few times. This rearrangement joins TRBV14 to TRBJ2-3; D remains ambiguous. The germline gives CDR1 SGHDN, CDR2 FVKESK. The CDR3 has 13 amino acids. Trimming stripped 4 bases from V and 8 bases from J, with 13 bases between. CDR3 residues: CASSLSRFPTQYF. DNA for the CDR3: TGTGCCAGCAGCCTTAGTAGGTTCCCTACGCAGTATTTT.

This clonotype has more than one count but fewer than ten. This chain joins TRBV5-6 and TRBJ2-7, with TRBD2 matching over 7 bases. Trimming cost V 0 bases and J 9 bases; bases outside gene matches: 6. The CDR3 has 13 residues. Germline V lookup: CDR1 SGHDT, CDR2 YYEEEE. The CDR3 is CASSLGRGDGQYV. The CDR3 coding sequence is TGTGCCAGCAGCTTGGGACGGGGGGATGGGCAGTACGTC.

V usage is TRBV7-2 and J usage is TRBJ2-7; TRBD1 matches at 8 bases. The CDR3 sequence is 13 residues long. The V gene's germline CDR1 is SGHTA and CDR2 FQGNSA. V was pared by 3 bases and J by 7 bases, with 5 bases of the junction left unmatched. CDR3 coding DNA: TGTGCCAGCAGCTTGACAGGGGCCCGGGAGCAGTACTTC. Its translation: CASSLTGAREQYF.

The genes are TRBV7-2 and TRBJ2-1; TRBD2 might be the D (6 bases). The CDR3 covers 16 residues. Germline V gene data show CDR1 as SGHTA and CDR2 as FQGNSA. V shed 1 base and J shed 1 base, with 11 bases lying between them. CDR3 sequence reads: CASSLVKGGSYNEQFF. The CDR3, as DNA: TGTGCCAGCAGCTTAGTTAAGGGAGGATCCTACAATGAGCAGTTCTTC.

This clonotype was seen repeatedly, ten times or more. This chain joins TRBV12-3 or TRBV12-4 and TRBJ1-5, with D unclear. Trimming cost V 3 bases and J 2 bases, with 11 bases left between them. The CDR3 extends over 15 amino acids. CDR3 nucleotides: TGTGCCAGCAGTTTTAACCCGGAGGGCAATCAGCCCCAGCATTTT. Its protein product is CASSFNPEGNQPQHF.